Each of the 25 T cell receptor beta chains below was sequenced from the same sample in a study of shared T cell receptors in the human thymus. TCRdb's copy holds only in-frame clones and misses some; the assay was immunoSEQ multiplex PCR. The sample lists 500,000 to 550,000 clones; approximately 80% were seen once. The data were also submitted as part of a second study, on human thymus T cells.

Sequenced material: thymocytes. Every receptor here comes from a boy in the first two years of life with a congenital heart defect.

The rearrangement joins TRBV4-2 to TRBJ2-5, with D maybe TRBD2 (6 bases). The germline CDR1 and CDR2 sequences are LGHNA and YNFKEQ. The CDR3 is made up of 12 amino acids. Trimming removed 1 base at V and 7 bases at J, with 7 bases between. CDR3 sequence: CASSQVGGTQYF. As DNA, the CDR3 is TGTGCCAGCAGCCAAGTCGGGGGGACCCAGTACTTC.

About this clone itself: The sample has other DNA sequences that encode this CDR3 too. V and J are TRBV19 and TRBJ1-5; 9 bases match TRBD1. In germline, CDR1 is LNHDA, CDR2 SQIVND (reference sequence). The CDR3 contains 14 residues. Trimming at V came to 3 bases and at J to 5 bases, leaving 2 bases not matched to a gene. The CDR3 region has the DNA TGTGCCAGTAGTATCCGGGACAGGGATCAGCCCCAGCATTTT. This encodes CASSIRDRDQPQHF.

This clone was seen more than once but under ten times. The chain has TRBV13 and TRBJ2-5; 7 bases are shared with TRBD2. This CDR3 is 14 amino acids long. The germline V gene encodes CDR1 PRHDT and CDR2 FYEKMQ (reference sequence). V was clipped by 7 bases and J by 3 bases; unmatched bases: 8. CDR3 amino acids: CASTLRREEETQYF. The CDR3 coding sequence is TGTGCCAGCACCCTCCGACGGGAGGAAGAGACCCAGTACTTC.

The chain joins TRBV18 to TRBJ2-3; D is ambiguous. The germline V gene has CDR1 KGHSH and CDR2 LQKENI. The CDR3 sequence is 14 residues long. Deletions cut 5 bases from V and 1 base from J, with 10 bases between. This CDR3 reads CASSVRHRTDTQYF. In nucleotides, the CDR3 is TGTGCCAGCTCAGTTCGACACCGCACAGATACGCAGTATTTT. Full variable domain (rest looked up from reference TRBV18 and TRBJ2-3): NAGVMQNPRHLVRRRGQEARLRCSPMKGHSHVYWYRQLPEEGLKFMVYLQKENIIDESGMPKERFSAEFPKEGPSILRIQQVVRGDSAAYFCASSVRHRTDTQYFGPGTRLTVL.

The gene calls are TRBV5-6 and TRBJ1-4, with 9 positions matching TRBD1. Germline V gives CDR1 SGHDT, CDR2 YYEEEE. The CDR3 loop spans 17 amino acids. With 2 bases clipped from V and 1 base from J, the junction kept 6 bases outside the gene matches. The CDR3 DNA reads TGTGCCAGCAGCTTACTCCGGGACAGGGAAACTAATGAAAAACTGTTTTTT. Its protein product is CASSLLRDRETNEKLFF. The whole variable domain, remainder taken from reference TRBV5-6 and TRBJ1-4, is DAGVTQSPTHLIKTRGQQVTLRCSPKSGHDTVSWYQQALGQGPQFIFQYYEEEERQRGNFPDRFSGHQFPNYSSELNVNALLLGDSALYLCASSLLRDRETNEKLFFGSGTQLSVL.

The chain combines TRBV6-4 with TRBJ2-5; 12 nucleotides agree with TRBD1. The germline CDR1 and CDR2 sequences are MRHNA and SNTAGT. This CDR3 is 20 amino acids long. The V and J ends lost 4 bases and 4 bases, in that order; junction bases with no gene match: 19. The CDR3 sequence: CASSGGGTGGYQGRAETQYF. For the CDR3, the DNA is TGTGCCAGCAGTGGGGGAGGGACAGGGGGCTACCAGGGGCGGGCAGAGACCCAGTACTTC.

This chain uses TRBV5-3 with TRBJ1-3; D gene uncertain. TRBV5-3 is an ORF, and what it does is uncertain. This CDR3 region has 15 residues. V was trimmed by 4 bases and J by 2 bases, leaving 13 bases between them. CDR3: CARSASRGAGNTIYF. The CDR3 region has the DNA TGTGCCAGAAGCGCGAGCCGGGGAGCTGGAAACACCATATATTTT.

The V and J genes are TRBV5-1 and TRBJ2-7; D might be TRBD2 (6 bases). V was cut by 1 base and J by 1 base, with 18 bases left in between. The CDR3 is 17 residues long. CDR1 and CDR2 from the germline V gene are SGHRS and YFSETQ. CDR3 loop: CASSLIPGGDASYEQYF. The DNA for the CDR3 is TGCGCCAGCAGCTTGATCCCCGGCGGGGATGCTTCCTACGAGCAGTACTTC.

A few counts support this clone. V is TRBV4-2 and J is TRBJ2-7; 7 bases match TRBD1. V gave up 0 bases and J gave up 2 bases; unmatched junction bases: 16. Per the germline V gene, CDR1 is LGHNA and CDR2 is YNFKEQ. CDR3 length: 19 residues. The CDR3 region is CASSQEQPQTGQPTYEQYF. DNA for the CDR3: TGTGCCAGCAGCCAAGAGCAACCCCAAACGGGACAGCCAACCTACGAGCAGTACTTC.

CDR3 DNA sequence: TGTGCCAGCAACCGCCGGGACAGGACAGCCTACGAGCAGTACTTC. It yields the protein CASNRRDRTAYEQYF. This rearrangement joins TRBV13 to TRBJ2-7, with 8 bases fitting TRBD1. This CDR3 is built from 15 residues. The germline V gene encodes CDR1 PRHDT and CDR2 FYEKMQ (reference sequence). V shed 7 bases and J 2 bases; nucleotides not matched to a gene: 10.

This chain links TRBV6-1 with TRBJ2-5; TRBD2 matches at 11 bases. The end of the DNA fits TRBJ2-7 better, so the J call may be wrong. The CDR3 covers 17 residues. Germline V lookup: CDR1 MNHNS, CDR2 SASEGT. The CDR3 DNA reads as TGTGCCAGCAGTGACGGTCTAGCGGGAGGCCTTTGGTACGAGCAGTACTTC. Residues: CASSDGLAGGLWYEQYF.

The chain employs TRBV19 and TRBJ1-2, with no clear D. Trimming took 7 bases from V and 4 from J, leaving 16 bases between them. The germline gives CDR1 LNHDA, CDR2 SQIVND (reference sequence). The CDR3 has 14 residues. This CDR3 is CASTPLEHAYGYTF. The CDR3 DNA follows: TGTGCCAGTACCCCCCTGGAGCACGCCTATGGCTACACCTTC.

The V call is TRBV6-6, the J call TRBJ2-7, with D possibly matching TRBD1 (5 bases). CDR1 MNHNY and CDR2 SVGAGI come from the germline V gene (reference sequence). Trimming left V 6 bases short and J 2 bases short, with 11 bases between. The CDR3 spans 13 residues. The CDR3 here is CASRSDRTYEQYF. The CDR3 nucleotides read TGTGCCAGCAGAAGTGACAGAACCTACGAGCAGTACTTC.

This clone appeared a few times. The V gene is TRBV11-3, the J gene TRBJ2-7; perhaps TRBD2 as D (5 bases). Trimming left V 5 bases short and J 0 bases short, with 20 bases between. Germline assignment: CDR1 SGHNT and CDR2 YENEEA. CDR3 size: 17 residues. The CDR3 bases are TGTGCCAGCAGCCATGGCCGAACTAGGTCGGGCTCCTACGAGCAGTACTTC. Translating it yields CASSHGRTRSGSYEQYF. The variable domain in full, with the rest retrieved from reference TRBV11-3 and TRBJ2-7, is EAGVVQSPRYKIIEKKQPVAFWCNPISGHNTLYWYLQNLGQGPELLIRYENEEAVDDSQLPKDRFSAERLKGVDSTLKIQPAELGDSAVYLCASSHGRTRSGSYEQYFGPGTRLTVT.

This chain links TRBV5-1 with TRBJ2-3, with D perhaps matching TRBD2 (6 bases). CDR3 length: 19 residues. V dropped 7 bases and J dropped 0 bases, with 27 bases sitting between them. Per the germline V gene, CDR1 is SGHRS and CDR2 is YFSETQ. This chain's CDR3 is CASRTTFGGRSPSTDTQYF. As DNA, the CDR3 is TGCGCCAGCCGGACCACCTTTGGGGGGAGGTCCCCTAGCACAGATACGCAGTATTTT.

The sample holds a few counts of this clone. The genes are TRBV6-1 and TRBJ2-3; D is perhaps TRBD1 (5 bases). Trimming took off 3 bases at V and 2 bases at J, with 12 bases between the two ends. This CDR3 has 15 residues. Germline CDR1 is MNHNS and CDR2 is SASEGT. CDR3 nucleotides: TGTGCCAGCAGTGAGCTCAGGGTTGACACAGATACGCAGTATTTT. It translates to CASSELRVDTDTQYF.

The CDR3 coding sequence is TGTGCCAGCAGCCACCGCAGGTTCTTTGGGGCGATCTACGAGCAGTACTTC. This sequence encodes CASSHRRFFGAIYEQYF. This chain joins TRBV27 and TRBJ2-7; D may be TRBD1 (5 bases). The CDR3 is 17 amino acids. Germline CDR1 is MNHEY and CDR2 is SMNVEV (reference sequence). V was clipped by 6 bases and J by 3 bases, with 24 bases between them.

As DNA, the CDR3 is TGCGCCAGCAGCACGACCACTCGGGACAGGGGATACGAGCAGTACTTC. It yields the protein CASSTTTRDRGYEQYF. The genes are TRBV4-3 and TRBJ2-7; 10 bases fit TRBD1. The V gene's germline CDR1 is LGHNA and CDR2 YSLEER. Unmatched junction bases numbered 11, after V lost 5 bases and J lost 4 bases. The CDR3 totals 16 residues.

The chain employs TRBV6-6 and TRBJ2-7; D perhaps matches TRBD2 (6 bases). The germline V gene has CDR1 MNHNY and CDR2 SVGAGI (reference sequence). With 2 bases removed from V and 2 bases from J, the gap between germline ends came to 16 bases. The CDR3 is made up of 16 amino acids. CDR3 sequence reads: CASSYPRGSGPYEQYF. The CDR3 nucleotides read TGTGCCAGCAGTTACCCCCGGGGTAGCGGCCCCTACGAGCAGTACTTC.

This chain's CDR3 is CASSRTGGKQETQYF. The CDR3 DNA sequence: TGTGCCAGCTCACGAACAGGGGGCAAACAAGAGACCCAGTACTTC. The chain uses TRBV18 and TRBJ2-5; TRBD1 matches 9 bases. Trimming cost V 4 bases and J 2 bases; bases outside gene matches: 5. CDR1 and CDR2 from the germline V gene are KGHSH and LQKENI. The CDR3 sequence is 15 residues long.

V gene TRBV4-2 combines with J gene TRBJ2-4; 13 bases are shared with TRBD2. This CDR3 is 20 amino acids long. J lost 0 bases, V lost 5 bases, and 13 bases had no gene match. Germline V gives CDR1 LGHNA, CDR2 YNFKEQ. CDR3 protein: CASSTRTSGRADLAKNIQYF. The CDR3 DNA reads TGTGCCAGCAGCACCCGGACTAGCGGGAGAGCCGATCTAGCCAAAAACATTCAGTACTTC.

This clone has only one observation. CDR3 sequence: CASSTSGSRWDEQFF. CDR3 coding DNA: TGTGCCAGCAGCACTAGCGGGAGTAGGTGGGATGAGCAGTTCTTC. This chain uses TRBV7-9 with TRBJ2-1; 11 bases are a match to TRBD2. The CDR3 runs 15 residues. Germline assignment: CDR1 SEHNR and CDR2 FQNEAQ (reference sequence). Unmatched junction bases numbered 8, after V lost 5 bases and J lost 8 bases.

J is TRBJ1-1 and V is TRBV18, with a tentative D call TRBD1 (6 bases). Germline V gene lookup returns CDR1 KGHSH and CDR2 LQKENI. V was cut by 1 base and J by 1 base, with 10 bases left in between. The CDR3 is 15 residues long. As DNA, the CDR3 is TGTGCCAGCTCACCACAAGGACAGAGGAACACTGAAGCTTTCTTT. Its protein is CASSPQGQRNTEAFF. Looking up the rest from reference TRBV18 and TRBJ1-1 gives the full variable domain: NAGVMQNPRHLVRRRGQEARLRCSPMKGHSHVYWYRQLPEEGLKFMVYLQKENIIDESGMPKERFSAEFPKEGPSILRIQQVVRGDSAAYFCASSPQGQRNTEAFFGQGTRLTVV.

The chain is built from TRBV11-2 and TRBJ2-3; no reliable D call. The V end was cut by 1 base, the J end by 1 base, with 6 bases between. This CDR3 has 14 amino acids. Germline V gene sequence: CDR1 SGHAT, CDR2 FQNNGV. CDR3 DNA: TGTGCCAGCAGCTTAGGGCCACGCACAGATACGCAGTATTTT. As protein: CASSLGPRTDTQYF.

CDR3 DNA sequence: TGTGCCACCAGCAGAGATCTAGCCCCATCTACGCAGTATTTT. Translating gives CATSRDLAPSTQYF. The chain combines TRBV15 with TRBJ2-3; the D gene is possibly TRBD2 (5 bases). Germline V lookup: CDR1 LNHNV, CDR2 YYDKDF (reference sequence). CDR3 length: 14 amino acids. V lost 0 bases, J lost 8 bases, and 12 bases lay in between.